These 32 T cell receptor beta chains share one sample of origin, sequenced in a study of T cells in Graves' hyperthyroidism and ophthalmopathy. Using RNA transcripts as the source, TCR beta CDR3 regions were amplified. The HTBI primer set was used in a first-round RT-PCR of the TCR CDR3. TCRdb re-analysed the multiplex PCR reads in MiXCR, keeping a single row per CDR3 protein. The table shows 610,000 or so distinct CDR3 sequences, with roughly 50% occurring only once. Sequencing input: peripheral blood or thyroid tissue (not recorded which). These receptors all come from a woman under 30 with Graves' hyperthyroidism.

Remarks on this clonotype: An end of the junction differs from the germline gene, which may be a read error. The CDR3 loop is CATGDFDQPQHF. The CDR3 nucleotides are TGCGCCACCGGTGACTTCGATCAGCCCCAGCATTTT. The rearrangement joins TRBV24-1 to TRBJ1-5; D ambiguous. The CDR3 totals 12 residues. Germline assignment: CDR1 KGHDR and CDR2 SFDVKD.

This chain uses TRBV20-1 with TRBJ1-5; D may be TRBD1 (5 bases). CDR1 DFQATT and CDR2 SNEGSKA come from the germline V gene (reference sequence). This CDR3 comprises 14 residues. Trimming removed 0 bases from V and 14 bases from J, with 20 bases in between. The CDR3 DNA reads as TGCAGTGCTAGAGAGACTAGCGGGGGATGGTACGAGCATTTT. Translation: CSARETSGGWYEHF.

The chain has TRBV7-8 and TRBJ2-4; 7 bases align to TRBD1. In germline, CDR1 is SGHVS, CDR2 FQNEAQ. The CDR3 totals 16 residues. Unmatched junction bases numbered 10, after V lost 5 bases and J lost 3 bases. CDR3: CASSPRDSNVKNIQYF. The DNA of the CDR3 is TGTGCCAGCAGCCCCCGGGACAGCAACGTCAAAAACATTCAGTACTTC.

This clonotype has ten or more counts. This chain links TRBV7-9 with TRBJ2-6, with 12 bases that match TRBD1. The CDR3 covers 19 residues. Unmatched junction bases numbered 8, after V lost 5 bases and J lost 0 bases. CDR1 and CDR2 (germline): SEHNR, FQNEAQ (reference sequence). This CDR3 reads CASSPGTGGFGSGANVLTF. The CDR3 nucleotides read TGTGCCAGCAGCCCGGGGACAGGGGGCTTCGGCTCTGGGGCCAACGTCCTGACTTTC.

The rearrangement links TRBV25-1 to TRBJ2-5; D gene ambiguous. Deletions cut 5 bases from V and 5 bases from J, with 12 bases between. Germline CDR1 is MGHDK and CDR2 is SYGVNS. CDR3 length equals 13 residues. This CDR3 is CASSQWGKETQYF. CDR3 DNA: TGTGCCAGCAGTCAGTGGGGAAAGGAGACCCAGTACTTC.

Many counts were recorded for this clonotype. The rearrangement uses TRBV7-3 and TRBJ2-7; D possibly corresponds to TRBD1 (6 bases). Germline V gene lookup returns CDR1 SGHTA and CDR2 FQGTGA. The CDR3 loop spans 14 amino acids. The germline V and J ends were trimmed by 1 base and 3 bases, with 10 bases remaining between them. The DNA for the CDR3 is TGTGCCAGCAGCTTAATGCCAGGGGACTACGAGCAGTACTTC. Translating it yields CASSLMPGDYEQYF.

The chain has TRBV2 and TRBJ1-5; D perhaps matches TRBD1 (5 bases). Germline CDR1 SNHLY, CDR2 FYNNEI. This CDR3 region has 18 residues. V was pared by 7 bases and J by 4 bases, with 26 bases between. In DNA, the CDR3 is TGTGCCAGCAAGGTTAGAGCGGGACTAGCTTTAAGTAATCAGCCCCAGCATTTT. Translation: CASKVRAGLALSNQPQHF. The entire variable domain, with the rest obtained from reference TRBV2 and TRBJ1-5, is as follows: EPEVTQTPSHQVTQMGQEVILRCVPISNHLYFYWYRQILGQKVEFLVSFYNNEISEKSEIFDDQFSVERPDGSNFTLKIRSTKLEDSAMYFCASKVRAGLALSNQPQHFGDGTRLSIL.

The gene calls are TRBV2 and TRBJ2-7; a weak D match, TRBD1 (5 bases). Germline loops: CDR1 SNHLY, CDR2 FYNNEI. V lost 5 bases and J 4 bases, leaving 21 bases between the germline ends. The CDR3 is made up of 16 amino acids. CDR3 coding DNA: TGTGCCAGCAGTCCCAACGCCCGGACACCTAGATACGAGCAGTACTTC. Protein sequence: CASSPNARTPRYEQYF.

The chain joins TRBV5-6 to TRBJ1-1; the D is unclear. The germline V gene has CDR1 SGHDT and CDR2 YYEEEE. The CDR3 length is 16 residues. V lost 0 bases and J 6 bases, leaving 18 bases between the germline ends. As DNA, the CDR3 is TGTGCCAGCAGCTTGGGGTGGATCCTCTCCGGCGCTGAAGCTTTCTTT. It is translated as CASSLGWILSGAEAFF.

J is TRBJ2-7 and V is TRBV11-3; 7 bases align to TRBD2. The CDR3 loop spans 14 amino acids. V lost 5 bases and J lost 3; bases outside the gene matches: 7. Germline V gene data show CDR1 as SGHNT and CDR2 as YENEEA. The CDR3 loop is CASSRGGSYYEQYF. CDR3 DNA sequence: TGTGCCAGCAGCCGTGGCGGGAGTTACTACGAGCAGTACTTC. The entire variable domain, with the rest obtained from reference TRBV11-3 and TRBJ2-7, is as follows: EAGVVQSPRYKIIEKKQPVAFWCNPISGHNTLYWYLQNLGQGPELLIRYENEEAVDDSQLPKDRFSAERLKGVDSTLKIQPAELGDSAVYLCASSRGGSYYEQYFGPGTRLTVT.

The chain couples TRBV20-1 to TRBJ2-3, with TRBD1 identical over 12 bases. The V gene end was trimmed by 6 bases and the J gene end by 5 bases; junction bases not matched to a gene: 12. The CDR3 contains 16 residues. CDR1 is DFQATT, CDR2 SNEGSKA, per germline (reference sequence). The CDR3 is CSAREGTGGIQDTQYF. The DNA for the CDR3 is TGCAGTGCCAGGGAGGGGACAGGGGGCATTCAAGATACGCAGTATTTT.

This clonotype has at least ten counts. The rearrangement links TRBV19 to TRBJ2-6; D may match TRBD1 or TRBD2 (7 bases each). CDR3 size: 15 residues. The V end was cut by 7 bases, the J end by 2 bases, with 12 bases between. Germline CDR1 LNHDA, CDR2 SQIVND (reference sequence). The CDR3 bases are TGTGCCAGTACCAGGGGGGGGACTGGGGCCAACGTCCTGACTTTC. This gives the protein CASTRGGTGANVLTF.

This clonotype was observed at least ten times. V is TRBV7-3 and J is TRBJ2-5, with TRBD2 matching 7 bases. Germline CDR1 is SGHTA and CDR2 is FQGTGA. After removal of 4 bases from V and 6 bases from J, the junction contained 26 bases not matched to a gene. This CDR3 has 20 residues. CDR3 bases: TGTGCCAGCAGCTATGATGGTAACTGGGGGGAGGGCCGACCACAGAAGACCCAGTACTTC. Protein: CASSYDGNWGEGRPQKTQYF.

This clonotype came up once. A read error may explain this, as a much larger clone is one base away. The chain carries TRBV18 and TRBJ1-2, with a possible D match to TRBD1 (5 bases). V lost 2 bases to trimming and J lost 3 bases, with 7 bases between them. The CDR3 runs 13 residues. CDR1 and CDR2 (germline): KGHSH, LQKENI. CDR3 DNA: TGTGCCAGCTCACCAGTGACAGACTATGGCTACACCTTC. It encodes CASSPVTDYGYTF.

This clonotype was recorded many times. The V gene is TRBV20-1, the J gene TRBJ1-2; 9 bases fit TRBD1. Losses at the gene ends were 3 bases for V and 1 base for J; bases not matched to a gene: 9. Germline lookup yields CDR1 DFQATT and CDR2 SNEGSKA (reference sequence). The CDR3 spans 16 residues. CDR3 sequence (DNA): TGCAGTGCTAGTGAGGGACAGGGAACGATTAACTATGGCTACACCTTC. Protein sequence: CSASEGQGTINYGYTF.

This sequence joins TRBV7-2 and TRBJ2-3; 10 nucleotides align to TRBD2. The ends lost 6 bases at V and 0 bases at J; junction bases unmatched: 3. This CDR3 spans 15 amino acids. Germline V gives CDR1 SGHTA, CDR2 FQGNSA. The CDR3 DNA reads TGTGCCAGCAGTCAGACTAGCGGGAGCACAGATACGCAGTATTTT. This translates into CASSQTSGSTDTQYF.

This clonotype was seen at least ten times. This sequence joins TRBV3-1 and TRBJ2-7; D ambiguous. The CDR3 is 15 amino acids. Germline CDR1 is LGHDT and CDR2 is YNNKEL (reference sequence). With 0 bases removed from V and 3 bases from J, the gap between germline ends came to 12 bases. The CDR3 region is CASSQEAGRNYEQYF. CDR3 nucleotide sequence: TGTGCCAGCAGCCAAGAGGCCGGCAGAAACTACGAGCAGTACTTC.

The J gene is TRBJ2-1, the V gene TRBV5-1, with 13 positions matching TRBD2. Germline V gives CDR1 SGHRS, CDR2 YFSETQ. With V trimmed by 5 bases and J by 8 bases, 1 base remained unmatched. The length of the CDR3 is 13 residues. This CDR3 reads CASSTSGRDEQFF. In DNA form, the CDR3 reads TGCGCCAGCAGTACTAGCGGGAGGGATGAGCAGTTCTTC.

This clonotype was observed at least ten times. V gene TRBV24-1 combines with J gene TRBJ2-1, with D uncertain. Germline values: CDR1 KGHDR, CDR2 SFDVKD. The germline V and J ends were trimmed by 3 bases and 4 bases, with 12 bases remaining between them. This CDR3 comprises 15 residues. The CDR3 sequence is CATSDPRFVYNEQFF. CDR3 in DNA: TGTGCCACCAGTGATCCGCGGTTCGTATACAATGAGCAGTTCTTC.

This clonotype was counted at least ten times. The rearrangement joins TRBV7-3 to TRBJ2-7, with 9 bases identical to TRBD1. Trimming removed 6 bases from V and 3 bases from J; junction bases left unmatched: 9. CDR3 length: 15 residues. Germline lookup yields CDR1 SGHTA and CDR2 FQGTGA. The CDR3 DNA sequence: TGTGCCAGCAGGTTTCCGGGACAGGGAAACTACGAGCAGTACTTC. Translation gives CASRFPGQGNYEQYF. Complete variable domain (other parts from reference TRBV7-3 and TRBJ2-7): GAGVSQTPSNKVTEKGKYVELRCDPISGHTALYWYRQSLGQGPEFLIYFQGTGAADDSGLPNDRFFAVRPEGSVSTLKIQRTERGDSAVYLCASRFPGQGNYEQYFGPGTRLTVT.

In its sample, this clonotype was seen many times. The rearrangement links TRBV30 to TRBJ2-7; tentative D call: TRBD2 (5 bases). CDR1 is GTSNPN, CDR2 SVGIG, per germline (reference sequence). The V end lost 1 base, the J end lost 1 base, and 8 bases lay between the germline ends. The CDR3 extends over 13 amino acids. The CDR3 region is CAWSAGLSYEQYF. CDR3 DNA sequence: TGTGCCTGGAGTGCCGGACTTTCCTACGAGCAGTACTTC. Using reference TRBV30 and TRBJ2-7 for the parts outside the CDR3, the full variable domain is SQTIHQWPATLVQPVGSPLSLECTVEGTSNPNLYWYRQAAGRGLQLLFYSVGIGQISSEVPQNLSASRPQDRQFILSSKKLLLSDSGFYLCAWSAGLSYEQYFGPGTRLTVT.

Of note for this clonotype: Germline and junction disagree at one end, which may indicate a read error. The chain uses TRBV24-1 and TRBJ2-5, with 11 bases matching TRBD2. CDR1 is KGHDR and CDR2 is SFDVKD in the germline V gene. This CDR3 region has 14 residues. CDR3 protein: CATSGLAGRRILFF. The CDR3 region has the DNA TGTGCCACCAGTGGACTAGCGGGAAGGCGGATACTGTTCTTC.

This clonotype appeared many times. The chain employs TRBV19 and TRBJ2-7; 9 bases align to TRBD1. Germline CDR1 LNHDA, CDR2 SQIVND (reference sequence). J was trimmed by 6 bases and V by 1 base; bases with no gene match: 13. CDR3 size: 17 residues. CDR3 loop: CASSIVLLGTGSSEQYF. CDR3 nucleotides: TGTGCCAGTAGTATAGTCCTACTCGGGACAGGGTCGAGCGAGCAGTACTTC.

This rearrangement joins TRBV7-8 to TRBJ1-3; maybe TRBD1 (6 bases). CDR1 is SGHVS and CDR2 is FQNEAQ in the germline V gene. CDR3 size: 14 residues. V was cut by 3 bases and J by 7 bases, with 13 bases left in between. As DNA, the CDR3 is TGTGCCAGCAGCTTCCCTGGGGGCGGCAACACCATATATTTT. Translated: CASSFPGGGNTIYF.

The V gene is TRBV9, the J gene TRBJ2-7, with D perhaps being TRBD1 or TRBD2 (5 bases each). In germline, CDR1 is SGDLS, CDR2 YYNGEE. The germline V and J ends were trimmed by 4 bases and 1 base, with 15 bases remaining between them. This CDR3 is built from 15 residues. DNA of the CDR3: TGTGCCAGCAGCCCAGGGAGTAGAAAATCCTACGAGCAGTACTTC. This encodes CASSPGSRKSYEQYF.

The J gene is TRBJ1-2, the V gene TRBV10-3; D unclear. Between the trimmed V and J ends, which lost 0 bases and 8 bases, there was a span of 16 bases. Germline V gene lookup returns CDR1 ENHRY and CDR2 SYGVKD. The CDR3 is made up of 15 amino acids. The CDR3 loop reads CAISESGRGSMGYTF. CDR3 nucleotides: TGTGCCATCAGTGAGTCGGGTCGCGGGTCTATGGGCTACACCTTC.

This chain links TRBV27 with TRBJ2-5; 13 nucleotides align to TRBD2. The CDR3 length is 19 residues. V shed 5 bases and J 2 bases; nucleotides not matched to a gene: 14. Germline V gene sequence: CDR1 MNHEY, CDR2 SMNVEV (reference sequence). Here the CDR3 reads CASSRAGTSGIPGQETQYF. CDR3 DNA: TGTGCCAGCAGTCGTGCCGGGACTAGCGGGATACCGGGGCAAGAGACCCAGTACTTC.

This clonotype was observed many times. The chain has TRBV6-1 and TRBJ1-5; no reliable D call. Trimming took 2 bases from V and 6 from J, leaving 17 bases between them. This CDR3 contains 16 residues. CDR1 and CDR2 (germline): MNHNS, SASEGT. CDR3 amino acids: CASSEFGSQVGQPQHF. As DNA, the CDR3 is TGTGCCAGCAGTGAATTTGGCAGCCAAGTTGGTCAGCCCCAGCATTTT.

This clonotype has more than one count but fewer than ten. The chain combines TRBV19 with TRBJ1-5; 11 bases map to TRBD1. The CDR3 consists of 15 residues. In germline, CDR1 is LNHDA, CDR2 SQIVND (reference sequence). After removal of 9 bases from V and 6 bases from J, the junction contained 10 bases not matched to a gene. Here the CDR3 reads CARRQDRGLVQPQHF. The CDR3 DNA reads TGTGCCAGACGCCAGGACAGGGGGCTAGTTCAGCCCCAGCATTTT.

This chain uses TRBV25-1 with TRBJ2-7; D is tentatively TRBD1 or TRBD2 (5 bases each). This CDR3 contains 14 residues. Germline V gives CDR1 MGHDK, CDR2 SYGVNS. The CDR3 spells CARGQEGRVGEQYF. In nucleotides, the CDR3 is TGTGCTAGAGGTCAAGAGGGCAGGGTGGGCGAGCAGTACTTC.

Ten or more counts support this clonotype. This chain connects TRBV29-1 to TRBJ1-1; maybe TRBD1 (5 bases). The CDR3 is made up of 13 amino acids. Trimming removed 4 bases at V and 0 bases at J, with 9 bases between. Germline loops: CDR1 SQVTM, CDR2 ANQGSEA. As DNA, the CDR3 is TGCAGCGTTGTAGGGACTTTGAACACTGAAGCTTTCTTT. Its translation is CSVVGTLNTEAFF.

V and J are TRBV7-9 and TRBJ2-5; 7 nucleotides agree with TRBD1. CDR3 length equals 15 residues. V was clipped by 3 bases and J by 5 bases; unmatched bases: 9. From germline, CDR1 is SEHNR and CDR2 FQNEAQ (reference sequence). The CDR3 nucleotides are TGTGCCAGCAGCTTGGTAGGGACAGCCGGGGAGACCCAGTACTTC. Translated, it gives CASSLVGTAGETQYF.